This entry is about one T cell receptor (beta chain). Its antigen is undetermined. This sample also contains other DNA sequences that code for the same CDR3. The data were obtained in a study of shared clonotypes between healthy human individuals. Regarding the study as a whole: Compared with memory subsets, naive subsets generally had larger estimated richness.

The investigators split CD4+ cells into a CD45RA+ naive subset and a CD45RA-negative memory subset. The germline V gene encodes CDR1 SNHLY and CDR2 FYNNEI. V gave up 0 bases and J gave up 4 bases, with 7 bases separating them. The CDR3 spans 14 residues. Assay execution proceeded at the deep level. Method: immunoSEQ multiplex PCR; TCRdb's copy keeps in-frame clones and lacks some. The repertoire holds roughly 2.5 million clones, just over 90% seen once, with 0.13% to 0.15% in the top ten. The material sequenced was naive CD4+ T cells sorted from blood. Documented subset: CD45RA+ positively selected. The sequence was obtained from a man in his late teens or twenties in good health. V is TRBV2 and J is TRBJ1-5; TRBD1 is a possible D gene (5 bases). The CDR3 protein is CASSEAPGNQPQHF. CDR3 in DNA: TGTGCCAGCAGTGAAGCACCAGGGAATCAGCCCCAGCATTTT.